These 5 T cell receptor beta chains came from one sample sequenced in a study of cytomegalovirus exposure and HLA in healthy donors. PCR employed 60 Vbeta and 13 Jbeta primers. Only in-frame clones appear in the TCRdb table, and some are missing; sequencing was by immunoSEQ multiplex PCR. The table shows about 160,000 clones, with roughly 87% occurring only once. Sequences were obtained from PBMCs. Every receptor here comes from a woman in her twenties or thirties in good health and CMV-seronegative.

V usage is TRBV5-1 and J usage is TRBJ2-1; TRBD1 might be the D (6 bases). The V and J ends lost 4 bases and 5 bases respectively, with 19 bases between them. CDR1 is SGHRS and CDR2 is YFSETQ in the germline V gene. This CDR3 is 16 amino acids long. The CDR3 is CASSPTKVGTNNEQFF. CDR3 bases: TGCGCCAGCAGCCCCACGAAGGTCGGGACAAACAATGAGCAGTTCTTC.

The V and J genes are TRBV12-5 and TRBJ2-2; TRBD1 aligns across 11 bases. CDR1 is LGHNT and CDR2 is FRNRAP in the germline V gene. V lost 6 bases to trimming and J lost 5 bases; unmatched junction nucleotides: 14. The CDR3 is 18 amino acids. The CDR3 nucleotides are TGTGCTAGTGGACGTTCCGGGACAGGGGGTTTCGGGACCGGGGAGCTGTTTTTT. This codes for CASGRSGTGGFGTGELFF.

This clone was found once. The chain joins TRBV11-2 to TRBJ2-7; 9 bases are a match to TRBD1. The CDR3 length is 15 residues. The germline V gene encodes CDR1 SGHAT and CDR2 FQNNGV. Trimming removed 2 bases from V and 5 bases from J; junction bases left unmatched: 7. The CDR3 coding sequence is TGTGCCAGCAGCTTAACGGGACAGGGTGTAAACGAGCAGTACTTC. It translates to CASSLTGQGVNEQYF. Full variable domain (missing parts from reference TRBV11-2 and TRBJ2-7): EAGVAQSPRYKIIEKRQSVAFWCNPISGHATLYWYQQILGQGPKLLIQFQNNGVVDDSQLPKDRFSAERLKGVDSTLKIQPAKLEDSAVYLCASSLTGQGVNEQYFGPGTRLTVT.

The rearrangement links TRBV5-5 to TRBJ1-4; D is unresolved. The CDR3 is 15 residues long. Germline V gene sequence: CDR1 SGHKS, CDR2 YYEKEE (reference sequence). Trimming took off 6 bases at V and 7 bases at J, with 19 bases between the two ends. CDR3 nucleotide sequence: TGTGCCAGCAAACACTGGACCCCCGGGATTGAAAAACTGTTTTTT. The encoded protein is CASKHWTPGIEKLFF.

V gene TRBV5-5 combines with J gene TRBJ1-5; D might be TRBD1 (6 bases). The CDR3 runs 14 residues. Germline-derived CDR1 and CDR2 are SGHKS and YYEKEE (reference sequence). V lost 0 bases to trimming and J lost 6 bases, with 10 bases between them. The CDR3 spells CASSLEQGIQPQHF. In DNA, the CDR3 is TGTGCCAGCAGCTTGGAGCAGGGGATTCAGCCCCAGCATTTT.